Listed below are T cell receptor beta chains from one sample, sequenced in a study of PD-1 blockade in classical Hodgkin lymphoma. Some clones are missing from TCRdb's copy, which holds only in-frame ones; the method was immunoSEQ multiplex PCR. The sample comprises some 150,000 clones, about 81% of which are singletons, and over 7.5% rests with the top ten. The input for sequencing was peripheral blood mononuclear cells (PBMCs), taken before the second cycle of nivolumab. The receptors here all came from a human donor with classical Hodgkin lymphoma. CDR3s include the opening cysteine and the closing phenylalanine or tryptophan. The D gene is left open where the match is weak. Size tells how often a clone was seen (once, few, many) or the class of an expanded clone, and some rows leave it out.

size: -
J: TRBJ2-1
D: TRBD1
V: TRBV7-9
DNA: TGTGCCAGCAGCCGAGGACAGGCCAATGAGCAGTTCTTC
CDR3: CASSRGQANEQFF

size: -
J: TRBJ2-7
D: TRBD2
V: TRBV14
DNA: TGTGCCAGCAGCCCCAGCGGGGGCAGCTATTTCTACGAGCAGTACTTC
CDR3: CASSPSGGSYFYEQYF

size: once
J: TRBJ1-5
D: -
V: TRBV5-8
DNA: TGTGCCAGCAGCCCCAGGGGCGGGAATCAGCCCCAGCATTTT
CDR3: CASSPRGGNQPQHF

size: -
J: TRBJ1-1
D: -
V: TRBV27
DNA: TGTGCCAGCAGTCAACAGAACACTGAAGCTTTCTTT
CDR3: CASSQQNTEAFF

size: -
J: TRBJ2-3
D: -
V: TRBV9
DNA: TGTGCCAGCAGCGTCCTAACTGCGGGCACAGATACGCAGTATTTT
CDR3: CASSVLTAGTDTQYF

size: -
J: TRBJ2-5
D: -
V: TRBV5-6
DNA: TGTGCCAGCAGCTTGGTCGGGGGGCGTCTGGAGACCCAGTACTTC
CDR3: CASSLVGGRLETQYF

size: -
J: TRBJ2-1
D: -
V: TRBV7-2
DNA: TGTGCCAGCACCACGGGCTATCCACCCTACAATGAGCAGTTCTTC
CDR3: CASTTGYPPYNEQFF

size: -
J: TRBJ1-5
D: -
V: TRBV6-6
DNA: TGTGCCAGCAGTTACGATGGGGGCTCCCCCCAGCATTTT
CDR3: CASSYDGGSPQHF

size: many
J: TRBJ1-1
D: -
V: TRBV5-1
DNA: TGCGCCAGCAGCCTTACCCCAGGGGTAACTGAAGCTTTCTTT
CDR3: CASSLTPGVTEAFF

size: -
J: TRBJ1-2
D: TRBD1
V: TRBV29-1
DNA: TGCAGCGCCGACAGGGGGTCCGAGGTTGGCTACACCTTC
CDR3: CSADRGSEVGYTF

size: -
J: TRBJ2-1
D: -
V: TRBV18
DNA: TGTGCCAGCTCTCCCTCTTTACAGGGATCCGATGAGCAGTTCTTC
CDR3: CASSPSLQGSDEQFF

size: -
J: TRBJ2-7
D: TRBD1
V: TRBV13
DNA: TGTGCCAGCAGCTTAGGCCTCGGGGGACAGGGTAGGTACGAGCAGTACTTC
CDR3: CASSLGLGGQGRYEQYF

size: -
J: TRBJ2-5
D: TRBD2
V: TRBV27
DNA: TGTGCCAGCAGTCAGCTAGCGGCCCAAGAGACCCAGTACTTC
CDR3: CASSQLAAQETQYF

size: -
J: TRBJ1-2
D: TRBD1
V: TRBV6-1
DNA: TGTGCCAGCAGTCCCAGGGGGAATTATGGCTACACCTTC
CDR3: CASSPRGNYGYTF

size: -
J: TRBJ2-2
D: -
V: TRBV6-6
DNA: TGTGCCAGCAGTTCTACCGTGGCCACCGGGGAGCTGTTTTTT
CDR3: CASSSTVATGELFF

size: -
J: TRBJ1-3
D: TRBD1
V: TRBV28
DNA: TGTGCCAGCAGTACGACAGGGAGGTACTCTGGAAACACCATATATTTT
CDR3: CASSTTGRYSGNTIYF

size: -
J: TRBJ1-1
D: -
V: TRBV18
DNA: TGTGCCAGCTCACCACGGAGGGCGGCGAGCACTGAAGCTTTCTTT
CDR3: CASSPRRAASTEAFF

size: -
J: TRBJ1-2
D: TRBD1
V: TRBV29-1
DNA: TGCAGCGCCCTGGACAGGGTGGGTGGCTACACCTTC
CDR3: CSALDRVGGYTF

size: -
J: TRBJ1-2
D: TRBD1
V: TRBV7-6
DNA: TGTGCCAGCAGCCCTTGGACAGGCCCAAACTATGGCTACACCTTC
CDR3: CASSPWTGPNYGYTF

size: -
J: TRBJ2-3
D: -
V: TRBV5-1
DNA: TGCGCCAGCAGCTTGGTAGGCACAGGGTCGCGACAAGATACGCAGTATTTT
CDR3: CASSLVGTGSRQDTQYF

size: -
J: TRBJ2-5
D: -
V: TRBV21-1
DNA: TGTGCCACCTTAGAGCGGACGGGAGGCCAAGAGACCCAGTACTTC
CDR3: CATLERTGGQETQYF

size: -
J: TRBJ1-6
D: -
V: TRBV6-1
DNA: TGTGCGGTTAAAGGTCCGTATAATTCACCCCTCCACTTT
CDR3: CAVKGPYNSPLHF

size: -
J: TRBJ1-5
D: -
V: TRBV28
DNA: TGTGCCAGCAGTCGGGACACGGAAGACAATCAGCCCCAGCATTTT
CDR3: CASSRDTEDNQPQHF

size: -
J: TRBJ2-3
D: -
V: TRBV11-3
DNA: TGTGCCAGCAGCCTCGGGGTAGCCGACCCTAGCACAGATACGCAGTATTTT
CDR3: CASSLGVADPSTDTQYF

size: -
J: TRBJ2-5
D: -
V: TRBV7-8
DNA: TGTGCCAGCAGCTTATTAGTTAGGGGCAGGGAGACCCAGTACTTC
CDR3: CASSLLVRGRETQYF

size: once
J: TRBJ2-2
D: -
V: TRBV7-8
DNA: TGTGCCAGCAGCTTAGTCGCGAACACCGGGGAGCTGTTTTTT
CDR3: CASSLVANTGELFF

size: -
J: TRBJ2-2
D: TRBD2
V: TRBV29-1
DNA: TGCAGCGTTGGAGGGACTAGCGGGAGCCGGGGGGAGCTGTTTTTT
CDR3: CSVGGTSGSRGELFF

size: -
J: TRBJ1-2
D: -
V: TRBV29-1
DNA: TGCAGCGTTGAGGGGGCCACAGGGTGGGGATCGGGTAACTATGGCTACACCTTC
CDR3: CSVEGATGWGSGNYGYTF

size: -
J: TRBJ1-2
D: -
V: TRBV11-1
DNA: TGTGCCAGCACCGGTCACAGGGATAACTATGGCTACACCTTC
CDR3: CASTGHRDNYGYTF

size: -
J: TRBJ2-2
D: -
V: TRBV2
DNA: TGTGCCAGCAGTGTGCATCACCCAACGAACACCGGGGAGCTGTTTTTT
CDR3: CASSVHHPTNTGELFF

size: once
J: TRBJ2-1
D: TRBD2
V: TRBV7-2
DNA: TGTGCCAGCAGCTCACCGGGACTAGCGGGGGGGAGCTCCTACAATGAGCAGTTCTTC
CDR3: CASSSPGLAGGSSYNEQFF

size: few
J: TRBJ1-1
D: TRBD1
V: TRBV6-1
DNA: TGTGCCAGCAGTGCTCTCTGGACAGGGGCTGAAGCTTTCTTT
CDR3: CASSALWTGAEAFF

size: -
J: TRBJ1-2
D: TRBD1
V: TRBV5-6
DNA: TGTGCCAGCAGCCGCCCCTTATCTGGACAGGGGGTAAACTATGGCTACACCTTC
CDR3: CASSRPLSGQGVNYGYTF

size: once
J: TRBJ1-5
D: -
V: TRBV2
DNA: TGTGCCACCGCTCCCCTAGGGGCAGGGCGAGATCAGCCCCAGCATTTT
CDR3: CATAPLGAGRDQPQHF

size: -
J: TRBJ2-2
D: TRBD1
V: TRBV7-3
DNA: TGTGCCAGCAGCTCCAGGGGGAGCACCGGGGAGCTGTTTTTT
CDR3: CASSSRGSTGELFF

size: -
J: TRBJ1-5
D: -
V: TRBV6-5
DNA: TGTGCCAGCAGTGGCGACAGTGCCGGCAATCAGCCCCAGCATTTT
CDR3: CASSGDSAGNQPQHF

size: -
J: TRBJ2-1
D: -
V: TRBV6-4
DNA: TGTGCCAGCAGTGACGCGTGGCTTTCCAATGAGCAGTTCTTC
CDR3: CASSDAWLSNEQFF

size: -
J: TRBJ1-6
D: -
V: TRBV9
DNA: TGTGCCAGCAGCGTCCTCGGGACTTACGGCTCCTATAATTCACCCCTCCACTTT
CDR3: CASSVLGTYGSYNSPLHF

size: -
J: TRBJ1-4
D: -
V: TRBV5-5
DNA: TGTGCCAGCAGCTTGATTTCGGCAACTAATGAAAAACTGTTTTTT
CDR3: CASSLISATNEKLFF

size: -
J: TRBJ1-4
D: -
V: TRBV30
DNA: TGTGCCTGGAGTCCGGGACGGCGTAAACTGTTTTTT
CDR3: CAWSPGRRKLFF